The 8 T cell receptor beta chains below all came from one sample that was sequenced in a study of monozygotic twins with inflammatory bowel disease. Using the 5' RACE reads, TCRdb records one entry per CDR3 protein without DNA. There are about 350,000 distinct CDR3 sequences in the sample, with 2% to 2.5% held by the top ten. Sequenced input: blood. The receptors shown here come from a human donor with ulcerative colitis or Crohn's disease, or a healthy co-twin of an affected twin (not recorded which).

The CDR3 spells CASSSDPQGYGYTF. The V call is TRBV5-5, the J call TRBJ1-2; no DNA is available, so the TRBD1 call from TCRdb remains unchecked. This CDR3 contains 14 residues. Germline V gives CDR1 SGHKS, CDR2 YYEKEE (reference sequence).

The V call is TRBV20-1, the J call TRBJ2-5; the D gene TCRdb calls, TRBD1, cannot be checked with no DNA. The CDR3 is 14 amino acids. Germline CDR1 reads DFQATT; CDR2 reads SNEGSKA (reference sequence). The CDR3 is CSAPRTGGKETQYF.

This chain links TRBV12-3 or TRBV12-4 with TRBJ1-2. The CDR3 extends over 12 amino acids. The CDR3: CASSSRTYGYTF.

J is TRBJ2-3 and V is TRBV12-3 or TRBV12-4; without DNA, the TCRdb call of TRBD1 cannot be checked. The CDR3 length is 15 residues. CDR3 protein: CASSPIAGVGDTQYF.

This chain links TRBV5-1 with TRBJ2-3; as DNA is missing, the TRBD1 call by TCRdb cannot be tested. Germline V lookup: CDR1 SGHRS, CDR2 YFSETQ. The CDR3 is 16 amino acids. The CDR3 is CASSLRPRGRTDTQYF.

The chain carries TRBV25-1 and TRBJ2-1; TCRdb's assignment of TRBD1 cannot be checked, as there is no DNA. Germline CDR1 MGHDK, CDR2 SYGVNS. The CDR3 loop spans 16 amino acids. The CDR3 loop reads CASSEHRGSTYNEQFF.

This rearrangement joins TRBV6-6 to TRBJ2-7; TCRdb proposes TRBD2, but this gene call is untestable without DNA. Germline V gene sequence: CDR1 MNHNY, CDR2 SVGAGI (reference sequence). This CDR3 is 12 amino acids long. The CDR3 sequence: CASSERGKKEYF.

This sequence joins TRBV11-2 and TRBJ1-3; TCRdb calls TRBD1, which cannot be checked without DNA. Germline CDR1 SGHAT, CDR2 FQNNGV. This CDR3 has 16 residues. CDR3: CASSDPVGGPGNTIYF.